This T cell receptor (beta chain) was recorded in a study of T cell responses to AZD1222 COVID-19 vaccine. Method: immunoSEQ multiplex PCR; TCRdb's copy keeps in-frame clones and lacks some. The sample holds tens of thousands of clones, about 85% seen once. Points from the study as a whole: Baseline seropositives among AZD1222 recipients totaled only five to seven.

Concerning this clone: Its antigen remains unknown.

The CDR3 consists of 15 residues. Germline CDR1 reads MNHEY; CDR2 reads SVGAGI. V lost 5 bases to trimming and J lost 1 base; unmatched junction nucleotides: 5. This sequence joins TRBV6-5 and TRBJ1-3; TRBD1 matches at 7 bases. This specimen was peripheral blood, taken on day 0 of AZD1222 vaccination. This clonotype was sampled from an adult in good health. CDR3 sequence (DNA): TGTGCCAGCAGTCCGACAGGGAAGTCTGGAAACACCATATATTTT. It specifies CASSPTGKSGNTIYF.